This T cell receptor (beta chain) came from a study of tumor-infiltrating lymphocytes in primary liver carcinoma. Study details: Productive TCRbeta reads per sample were roughly 3.65 to 8 million, not differing by tissue.

This clonotype was detected many times. Deletions cut 10 bases from V and 9 bases from J, with 22 bases between. The CDR3 sequence is 14 residues long. Germline CDR1 and CDR2: MNHNY and SVGAGI (reference sequence). The researchers produced TCR beta cDNA from around 500 ng total RNA with a constant-region primer. ARM-PCR, slightly modified, supplied the TCR beta libraries through three nested multiplex PCR rounds. The first two PCR rounds used TRBV1-TRBV30 primers with a Cbeta primer, 10 cycles each. TCRdb called the multiplex PCR reads again in MiXCR, with one record for every CDR3 protein. Here the sample spans roughly 80,000 distinct CDR3 sequences, about 70% being singletons. DNA and RNA were both co-extracted from about 20-30 mg of bulk tissue that had not been sorted.

The genes are TRBV6-6 and TRBJ1-5, with D unresolved. This receptor was identified in a woman in her sixties or seventies with primary liver carcinoma and hepatitis B virus infection. The sample was liver tumor tissue from sampling region 4. The subset is: tumor region T4, right-lateral pole. DNA of the CDR3: TGTGCCACCAAGAAGGGCCCTGGGTCGTGGCCCCAGCATTTT. It specifies CATKKGPGSWPQHF.